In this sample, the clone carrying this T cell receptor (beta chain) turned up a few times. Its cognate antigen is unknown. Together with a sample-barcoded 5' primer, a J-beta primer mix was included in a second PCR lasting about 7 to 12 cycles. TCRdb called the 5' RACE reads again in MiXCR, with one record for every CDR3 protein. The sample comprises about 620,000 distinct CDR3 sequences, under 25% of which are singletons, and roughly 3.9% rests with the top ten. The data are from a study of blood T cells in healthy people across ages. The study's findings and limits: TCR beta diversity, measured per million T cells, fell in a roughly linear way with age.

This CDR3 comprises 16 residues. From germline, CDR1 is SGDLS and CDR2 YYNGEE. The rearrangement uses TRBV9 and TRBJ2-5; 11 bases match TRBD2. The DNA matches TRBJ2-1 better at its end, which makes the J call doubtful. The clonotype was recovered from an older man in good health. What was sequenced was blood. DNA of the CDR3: TGTGCCAGCAGCGTAGCCCCTAGCGGGAGGCCCGATGTGCAGTTCTTC. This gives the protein CASSVAPSGRPDVQFF.